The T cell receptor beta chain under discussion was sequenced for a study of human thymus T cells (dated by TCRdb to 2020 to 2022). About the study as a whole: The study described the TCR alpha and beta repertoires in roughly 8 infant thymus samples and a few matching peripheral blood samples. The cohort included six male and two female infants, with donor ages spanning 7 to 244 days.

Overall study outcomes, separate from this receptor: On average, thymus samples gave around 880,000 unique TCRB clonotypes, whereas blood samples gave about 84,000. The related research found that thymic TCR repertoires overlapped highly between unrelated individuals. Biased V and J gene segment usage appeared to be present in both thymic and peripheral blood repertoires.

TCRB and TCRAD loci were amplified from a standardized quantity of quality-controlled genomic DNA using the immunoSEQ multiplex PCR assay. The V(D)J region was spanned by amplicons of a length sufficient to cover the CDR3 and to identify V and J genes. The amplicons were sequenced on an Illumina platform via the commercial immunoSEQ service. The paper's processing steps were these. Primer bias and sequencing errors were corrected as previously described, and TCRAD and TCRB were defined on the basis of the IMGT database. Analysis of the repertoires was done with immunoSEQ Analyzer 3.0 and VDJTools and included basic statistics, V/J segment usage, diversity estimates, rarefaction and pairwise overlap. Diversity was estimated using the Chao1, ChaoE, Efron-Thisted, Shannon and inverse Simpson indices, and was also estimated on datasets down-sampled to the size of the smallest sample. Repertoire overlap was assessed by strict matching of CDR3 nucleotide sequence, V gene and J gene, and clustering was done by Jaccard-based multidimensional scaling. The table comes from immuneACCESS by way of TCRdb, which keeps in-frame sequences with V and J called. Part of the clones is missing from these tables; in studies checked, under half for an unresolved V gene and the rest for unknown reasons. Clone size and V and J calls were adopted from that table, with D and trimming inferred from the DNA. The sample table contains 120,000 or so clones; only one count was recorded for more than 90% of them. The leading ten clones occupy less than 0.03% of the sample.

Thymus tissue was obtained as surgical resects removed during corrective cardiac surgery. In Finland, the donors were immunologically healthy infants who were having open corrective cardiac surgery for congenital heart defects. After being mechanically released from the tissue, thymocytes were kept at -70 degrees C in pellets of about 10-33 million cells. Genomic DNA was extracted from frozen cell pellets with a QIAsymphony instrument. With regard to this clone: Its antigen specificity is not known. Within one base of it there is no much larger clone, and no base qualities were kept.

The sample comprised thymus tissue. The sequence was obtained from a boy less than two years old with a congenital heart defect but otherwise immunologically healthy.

The CDR3 corresponds to CASSLARGTISYNEQFF. Read as DNA, the sequence is TGTGCCAGCAGCTTGGCCCGGGGGACTATCTCCTACAATGAGCAGTTCTTC. The sequence is built from TRBV5-5 and TRBJ2-1; 7 junctional bases match TRBD2. The CDR3 spans 17 residues, from the cysteine through the phenylalanine. The read is trimmed to its CDR3 DNA, 51 bases read in frame from base 1. After removal of 0 bases from V and 0 bases from J, the junction retains 6 bases not matched to a gene. The germline V gene (reference sequence) specifies SGHKS as CDR1 and YYEKEE as CDR2.